The present T cell receptor (beta chain) was sequenced within a study of CD8 T cells in Susac syndrome. TEMRA cells were FACS-enriched, unlike CD8+ and CD4+ T cells, which were negatively isolated. As concerns this clonotype: Its antigen is not identified.

There are 11 residues in the CDR3. Trimming left V 8 bases short and J 5 bases short, with 9 bases between. Germline-derived CDR1 and CDR2 are SNHLY and FYNNEI. With random hexamers, reverse transcription was performed on about 0.5 to 1 ug of RNA. By means of immunoSEQ multiplex PCR, TCR beta CDR3 spanning 54 Vbeta and 13 Jbeta underwent amplification. TCRdb used MiXCR to reprocess the immunoSEQ multiplex PCR reads, holding one entry per CDR3 protein. The sample contains about 300,000 distinct CDR3 sequences, about 90% of which appear only once. Whole-study results and caveats: The authors acknowledged that their TCR sequencing and HLA analysis involved a relatively small number of individuals.

This TCR was recovered from a human donor with multiple sclerosis. The chain has TRBV2 and TRBJ2-5; D might be TRBD1 (6 bases). Sample: CD4+ T cells from PBMCs. This CDR3 reads CASQGRETQYF. CDR3 bases: TGTGCCAGCCAGGGGCGGGAGACCCAGTACTTC.